Included here is one TCR beta chain sequence, with context. What antigen it recognizes has not been identified. No qualities accompany the bases; no much larger clone lies one base away. This record comes from a study of blood T cell repertoires in COVID-19 (dated by TCRdb to 2019 to 2021). For the study in its entirety: Samples from collaborators originated in the United States, Italy and Spain and spanned both the acute and convalescent phases of COVID-19. The prospective study material was composed of cDNA or gDNA derived from T cells, B-cell-depleted T cells, or PBMCs. The samples were drawn from two sources: the first 160 participants of the ongoing ImmuneRACE study, and 1,200 or so subjects contributed by 6 global collaborators. Where HLA class I and class II types were available, the types were taken from metadata supplied by the sample provider, not from assay-based typing. Deeply sampled blood TCRbeta repertoires from subjects exposed to, actively infected with, or recovered from COVID-19 were included in the dataset. Sample metadata almost always included a de-identified subject ID, COVID-19 status, age in years and sex. A freely available public database, intended as a resource for researchers studying the immune response to SARS-CoV-2, is where the repertoires were released.

One collaborating source in Seattle enrolled patients while the patients were actively infected and followed the patients over time throughout the course of disease. Whole blood was collected in K2EDTA tubes by collaborating institutions according to the institutions' own protocols. Collaborator samples were shipped for TCRbeta analysis as frozen whole blood, isolated PBMCs, or DNA extracted from either sample type. Beyond this particular receptor, the publication reports: Clinical and demographic metadata were provided uncurated, with the amount varying by source and participant.

TCRbeta CDR3 regions were amplified from genomic DNA using the immunoSEQ Assay, a bias-controlled multiplex PCR. From the authors' description of their analysis: The number of nucleated cells in each sample was estimated by amplification of reference gene primers within the assay. To quantify the absolute abundance of each unique TCRbeta CDR3 rearrangement, sequence reads were collapsed and filtered. For each sample, productive Simpson clonality was calculated as the square root of Simpson's diversity index across productive rearrangements. In its TCRdb copy, this immuneACCESS table keeps in-frame sequences only and misses some clones. Where compared with another copy, unresolved V genes explain less than half of these, and the others have no known cause. V, J and clone size were drawn from that table, and D and trimming were deduced from the DNA. A total of a few hundred thousand clones appear in this sample, about 87% of them only once. About 10% of the sample rests with the top ten.

Relative to germline, V is missing 7 bases and J is missing 4 bases, with 4 bases of the junction outside any gene match. Spanning cysteine to phenylalanine, the CDR3 consists of 13 amino acids. Only CDR3 DNA remains: 39 bases, in frame from the first base. The germline V gene yields SNHLY for CDR1 and FYNNEI for CDR2. The sample consisted of peripheral blood. This clonotype was obtained from a woman aged 25 to 39 with COVID-19, enrolled during active disease. The rearranged segments are TRBV2 and TRBJ1-5; 7 bases in the junction line up with TRBD1. In nucleotide form, the sequence is TGTGCCAGCACCCCGGACAGGAATCAGCCCCAGCATTTT. This sequence encodes CASTPDRNQPQHF.